This TCR beta chain was documented in a study of T cells in Graves' hyperthyroidism and ophthalmopathy. Study context: Peripheral blood samples were taken at initial diagnosis, prior to any treatment. Study-level findings and limits: The majority of expanded thyroid clonotypes above 0.001 also appeared in blood.

Those patients with uncontrolled infection, other autoimmune disease, pregnancy or lactation were excluded. From 10 ml of fresh peripheral blood, PBMCs were isolated. Losses at the gene ends were 5 bases for V and 3 bases for J; bases not matched to a gene: 8. The CDR3 is 17 residues long. Germline CDR1 is LNHDA and CDR2 is SQIVND (reference sequence). The source material, RNA transcripts, was used to amplify TCR beta CDR3 regions. Initially, a first-round RT-PCR of the TCR CDR3 employed the HTBI primer set. TCRdb used MiXCR to reprocess the multiplex PCR reads, holding one entry per CDR3 protein. In the table there are 300,000 to 450,000 distinct CDR3 sequences, roughly 25% of which are singletons. Concerning this clonotype itself: What it binds is not known.

Sequenced input: blood. V is TRBV19 and J is TRBJ2-2, with 11 bases fitting TRBD2. This clonotype originated in a man in his fifties or sixties with Graves' hyperthyroidism. The CDR3 DNA reads TGTGCCAGTAGTCATATACTAGCGGGAGTGCACACCGGGGAGCTGTTTTTT. Translating it yields CASSHILAGVHTGELFF.